Below, 9 T cell receptor beta chains from the same sample are listed, as sequenced in a study of OX40 agonist ivuxolimab in advanced cancers. Only in-frame clones appear in the TCRdb table, and some are missing; sequencing was by immunoSEQ multiplex PCR. Seen here are 70,000 or so clones, around 91% observed once, and the top ten hold approximately 0.94%. The source was CD4+ or CD8+ T cells sorted from blood, collected in a trial of the OX40 agonist ivuxolimab. Source of these receptors: an adult with an advanced solid tumor such as melanoma, head and neck, liver or kidney cancer.

The J gene is TRBJ1-2, the V gene TRBV7-9, with 7 bases lining up with TRBD1. CDR1 is SEHNR and CDR2 is FQNEAQ in the germline V gene (reference sequence). The CDR3 is 14 residues long. The V segment lost 4 bases and the J segment 6 bases; nucleotides outside the gene matches: 8. CDR3: CASSSKTGLHGYTF. The CDR3 coding sequence is TGTGCCAGCAGCTCGAAGACAGGGTTACATGGCTACACCTTC.

The chain carries TRBV15 and TRBJ1-3; D uncertain. V lost 1 base and J 4 bases, leaving 11 bases between the germline ends. Per germline, CDR1 LNHNV and CDR2 YYDKDF (reference sequence). The length of the CDR3 is 15 residues. The CDR3 sequence is CATSRGSLGGNTIYF. CDR3 nucleotides: TGTGCCACCAGCAGAGGCTCGCTAGGGGGAAACACCATATATTTT.

This clone showed up just a few times. CDR3 sequence (DNA): TGCAGCGTCCCCCCCCCTGGACAGTCCCTAGGGGAGACCCAGTACTTC. Translating gives CSVPPPGQSLGETQYF. The gene calls are TRBV29-1 and TRBJ2-5, with D possibly being TRBD1 (6 bases). CDR3 size: 16 residues. Trimming left V 6 bases short and J 5 bases short, with 25 bases between. CDR1 and CDR2 (germline): SQVTM, ANQGSEA. Together with reference TRBV29-1 and TRBJ2-5, the CDR3 gives the full variable domain: SAVISQKPSRDICQRGTSLTIQCQVDSQVTMMFWYRQQPGQSLTLIATANQGSEATYESGFVIDKFPISRPNLTFSTLTVSNMSPEDSSIYLCSVPPPGQSLGETQYFGPGTRLLVL.

The rearrangement uses TRBV5-8 and TRBJ1-5; no firm D call. Germline V gives CDR1 SGHTS, CDR2 YDEGEE. This CDR3 region has 13 residues. V shed 2 bases and J shed 4 bases, with 7 bases lying between them. CDR3 protein: CASSFGQNQPQHF. As DNA, the CDR3 is TGTGCCAGCAGCTTTGGCCAAAATCAGCCCCAGCATTTT.

V is TRBV7-3 and J is TRBJ2-2; 7 bases fit TRBD1. Germline trimming cut 2 bases from V and 4 bases from J; bases unmatched to any gene: 7. Looked up from germline, CDR1 is SGHTA and CDR2 is FQGTGA. The CDR3 spans 16 residues. CDR3 sequence (DNA): TGTGCCAGCAGCTTACAATACGGGACAGCCACCGGGGAGCTGTTTTTT. Protein product: CASSLQYGTATGELFF.

The chain links TRBV5-1 to TRBJ2-1; D remains unclear. CDR1 SGHRS and CDR2 YFSETQ come from the germline V gene. The CDR3 is 11 residues long. Trimming pared 4 bases from V and 9 bases from J, leaving 8 bases between. CDR3 protein: CASSTTGEQFF. The DNA for the CDR3 is TGCGCCAGCAGCACGACGGGTGAGCAGTTCTTC. Full variable domain (remainder filled in from reference TRBV5-1 and TRBJ2-1): KAGVTQTPRYLIKTRGQQVTLSCSPISGHRSVSWYQQTPGQGLQFLFEYFSETQRNKGNFPGRFSGRQFSNSRSEMNVSTLELGDSALYLCASSTTGEQFFGPGTRLTVL.

The rearrangement joins TRBV7-3 to TRBJ1-1; D unclear. CDR3 length: 15 amino acids. The germline V gene has CDR1 SGHTA and CDR2 FQGTGA. V was trimmed by 5 bases and J by 5 bases, leaving 18 bases between them. The CDR3 coding sequence is TGTGCCAGCAGCCCATTAGGGTGGGGTCATACTGAAGCTTTCTTT. This translates into CASSPLGWGHTEAFF.

This chain uses TRBV27 with TRBJ2-7; no clear D gene. Looked up from germline, CDR1 is MNHEY and CDR2 is SMNVEV (reference sequence). Trimming pared 7 bases from V and 7 bases from J, leaving 17 bases between. This CDR3 spans 13 amino acids. CDR3 sequence reads: CASTTFDGKEQYF. The DNA for the CDR3 is TGTGCCAGCACGACCTTCGACGGTAAAGAGCAGTACTTC.

A single count supports this clone. The CDR3 nucleotides read TGTGCCAGCAGACGAATGTCGGCGGGAGGGGCCCAAAACATTCAGTACTTC. Its protein is CASRRMSAGGAQNIQYF. This chain joins TRBV2 and TRBJ2-4; 9 positions agree with TRBD2. This CDR3 contains 17 residues. Germline V gene lookup returns CDR1 SNHLY and CDR2 FYNNEI. Trimming at V came to 6 bases and at J to 5 bases, leaving 14 bases not matched to a gene.